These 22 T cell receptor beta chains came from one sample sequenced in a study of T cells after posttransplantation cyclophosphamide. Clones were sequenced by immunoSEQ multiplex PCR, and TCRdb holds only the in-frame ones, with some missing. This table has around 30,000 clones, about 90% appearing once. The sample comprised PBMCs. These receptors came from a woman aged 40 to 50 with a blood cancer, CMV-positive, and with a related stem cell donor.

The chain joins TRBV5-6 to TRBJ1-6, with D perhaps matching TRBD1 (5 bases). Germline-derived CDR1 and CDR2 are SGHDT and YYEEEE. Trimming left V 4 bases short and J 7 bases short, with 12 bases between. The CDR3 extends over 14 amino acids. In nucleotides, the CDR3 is TGTGCCAGCAGCCAAAGACAGTTCAATTCACCCCTCCACTTT. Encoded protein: CASSQRQFNSPLHF. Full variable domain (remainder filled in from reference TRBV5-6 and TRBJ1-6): DAGVTQSPTHLIKTRGQQVTLRCSPKSGHDTVSWYQQALGQGPQFIFQYYEEEERQRGNFPDRFSGHQFPNYSSELNVNALLLGDSALYLCASSQRQFNSPLHFGNGTRLTVT.

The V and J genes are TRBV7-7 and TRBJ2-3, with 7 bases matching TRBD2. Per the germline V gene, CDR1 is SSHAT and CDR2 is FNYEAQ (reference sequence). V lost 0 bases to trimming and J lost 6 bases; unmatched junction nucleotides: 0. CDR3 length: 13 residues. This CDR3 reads CASSLARGDTQYF. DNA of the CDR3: TGTGCCAGCAGCTTAGCGCGGGGGGATACGCAGTATTTT.

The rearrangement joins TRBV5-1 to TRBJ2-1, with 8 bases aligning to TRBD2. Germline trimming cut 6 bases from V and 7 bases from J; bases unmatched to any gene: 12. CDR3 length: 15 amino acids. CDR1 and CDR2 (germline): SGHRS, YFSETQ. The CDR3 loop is CASTYSSGGSNEQFF. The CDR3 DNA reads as TGCGCCAGCACCTACTCCAGCGGGGGTAGTAATGAGCAGTTCTTC.

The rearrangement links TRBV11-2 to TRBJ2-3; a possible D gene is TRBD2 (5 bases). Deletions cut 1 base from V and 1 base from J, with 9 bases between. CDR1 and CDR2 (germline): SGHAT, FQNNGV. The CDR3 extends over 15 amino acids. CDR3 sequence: CASSLGISGTDTQYF. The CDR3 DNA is TGTGCCAGCAGCTTAGGTATTAGCGGCACAGATACGCAGTATTTT.

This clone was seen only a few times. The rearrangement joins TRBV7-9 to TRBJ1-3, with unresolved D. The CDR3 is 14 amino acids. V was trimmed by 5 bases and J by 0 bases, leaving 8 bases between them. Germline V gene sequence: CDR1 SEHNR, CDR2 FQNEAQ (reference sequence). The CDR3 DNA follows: TGTGCCAGCAGCCAGGCAGGCTCTGGAAACACCATATATTTT. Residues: CASSQAGSGNTIYF.

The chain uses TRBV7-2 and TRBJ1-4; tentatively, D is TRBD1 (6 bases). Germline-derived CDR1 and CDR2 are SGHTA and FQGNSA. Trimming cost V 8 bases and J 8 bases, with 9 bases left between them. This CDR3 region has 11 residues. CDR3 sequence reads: CASGTGEKLFF. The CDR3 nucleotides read TGTGCCAGCGGTACAGGGGAAAAACTGTTTTTT.

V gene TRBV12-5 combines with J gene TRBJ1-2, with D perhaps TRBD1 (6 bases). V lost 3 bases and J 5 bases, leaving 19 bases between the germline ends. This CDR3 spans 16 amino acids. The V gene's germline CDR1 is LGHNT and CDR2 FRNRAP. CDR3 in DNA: TGTGCTAGTGGTTTCCAAACCCCGGACAGTAGTTATGGCTACACCTTC. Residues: CASGFQTPDSSYGYTF.

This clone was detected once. DNA of the CDR3: TGCGCCAGCAGCCAATACGACAGGGAGGATCAGCCCCAGCATTTT. It is translated as CASSQYDREDQPQHF. The chain recombines TRBV4-1 with TRBJ1-5, with 7 nucleotides matching TRBD1. The CDR3 consists of 15 residues. The germline V gene encodes CDR1 MGHRA and CDR2 YSYEKL. Germline trimming cut 2 bases from V and 5 bases from J; bases unmatched to any gene: 6.

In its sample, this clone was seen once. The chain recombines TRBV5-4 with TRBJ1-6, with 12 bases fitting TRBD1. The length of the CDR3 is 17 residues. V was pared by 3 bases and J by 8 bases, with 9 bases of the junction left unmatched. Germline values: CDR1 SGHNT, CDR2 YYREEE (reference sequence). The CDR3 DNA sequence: TGTGCCAGCAGCTCCCCGGGACAGGGGGCGAAAGATTCACCCCTCCACTTT. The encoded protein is CASSSPGQGAKDSPLHF.

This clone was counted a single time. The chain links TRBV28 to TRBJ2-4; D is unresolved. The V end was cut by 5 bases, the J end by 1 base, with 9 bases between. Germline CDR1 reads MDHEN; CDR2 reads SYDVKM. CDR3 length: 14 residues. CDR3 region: CASSTYSAKNIQYF. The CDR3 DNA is TGTGCCAGCAGTACATATTCCGCCAAAAACATTCAGTACTTC.

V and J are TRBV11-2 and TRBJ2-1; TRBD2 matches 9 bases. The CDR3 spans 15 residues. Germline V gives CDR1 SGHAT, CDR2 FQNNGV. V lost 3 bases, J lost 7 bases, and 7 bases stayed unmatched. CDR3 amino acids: CASSLGRGGLNEQFF. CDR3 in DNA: TGTGCCAGCAGCTTGGGGCGGGGGGGCCTGAATGAGCAGTTCTTC.

The CDR3: CASSLGQHYSNQPQHF. The DNA for the CDR3 is TGTGCCAGCAGCTTAGGACAGCACTATAGCAATCAGCCCCAGCATTTT. The chain employs TRBV7-9 and TRBJ1-5, with a possible D match to TRBD1 (5 bases). Trimming took 1 base from V and 0 from J, leaving 10 bases between them. The CDR3 spans 16 residues. Looked up from germline, CDR1 is SEHNR and CDR2 is FQNEAQ (reference sequence).

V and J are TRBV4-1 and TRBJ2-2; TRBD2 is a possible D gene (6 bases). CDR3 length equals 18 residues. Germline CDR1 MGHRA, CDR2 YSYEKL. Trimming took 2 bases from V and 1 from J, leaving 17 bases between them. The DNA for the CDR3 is TGCGCCAGCAGCCAAATAGGAATAGGGCGGGGGAACACCGGGGAGCTGTTTTTT. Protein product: CASSQIGIGRGNTGELFF.

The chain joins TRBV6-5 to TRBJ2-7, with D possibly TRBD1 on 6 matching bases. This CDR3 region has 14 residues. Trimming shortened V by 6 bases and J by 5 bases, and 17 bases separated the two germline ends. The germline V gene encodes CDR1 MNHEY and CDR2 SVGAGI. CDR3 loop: CASSPDTGIDEQYF. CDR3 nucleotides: TGTGCCAGCAGCCCCGACACAGGGATCGACGAGCAGTACTTC.

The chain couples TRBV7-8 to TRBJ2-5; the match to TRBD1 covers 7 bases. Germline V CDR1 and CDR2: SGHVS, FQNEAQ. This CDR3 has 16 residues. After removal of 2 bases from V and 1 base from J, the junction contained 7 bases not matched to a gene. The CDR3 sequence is CASSLTPDRVQETQYF. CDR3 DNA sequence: TGTGCCAGCAGCTTAACCCCTGACAGGGTCCAAGAGACCCAGTACTTC.

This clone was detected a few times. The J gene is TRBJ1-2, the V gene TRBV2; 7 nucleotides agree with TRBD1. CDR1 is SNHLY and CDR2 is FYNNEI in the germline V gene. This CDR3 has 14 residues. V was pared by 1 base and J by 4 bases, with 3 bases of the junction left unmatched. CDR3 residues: CASSEDRGLYGYTF. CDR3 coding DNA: TGTGCCAGCAGTGAAGACAGGGGCCTCTATGGCTACACCTTC.

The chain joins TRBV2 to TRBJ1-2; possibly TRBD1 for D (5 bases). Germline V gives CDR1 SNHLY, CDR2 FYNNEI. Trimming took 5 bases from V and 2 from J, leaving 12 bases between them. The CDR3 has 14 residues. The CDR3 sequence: CASSSGGFNYGYTF. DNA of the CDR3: TGTGCCAGCAGTTCGGGGGGGTTCAACTATGGCTACACCTTC.

CDR3 sequence reads: CASSLKSGQRTEAFF. The CDR3 DNA reads TGTGCCAGCAGCTTAAAGTCGGGACAGAGGACTGAAGCTTTCTTT. The rearrangement joins TRBV7-9 to TRBJ1-1, with TRBD1 matching over 7 bases. Looked up from germline, CDR1 is SEHNR and CDR2 is FQNEAQ (reference sequence). The CDR3 is 15 amino acids. V shed 2 bases and J 5 bases; nucleotides not matched to a gene: 8.

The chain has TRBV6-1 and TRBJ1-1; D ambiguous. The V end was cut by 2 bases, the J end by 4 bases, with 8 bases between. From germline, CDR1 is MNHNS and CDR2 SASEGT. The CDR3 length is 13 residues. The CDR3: CASSENSGTEAFF. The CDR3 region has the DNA TGTGCCAGCAGTGAAAATTCGGGCACTGAAGCTTTCTTT.

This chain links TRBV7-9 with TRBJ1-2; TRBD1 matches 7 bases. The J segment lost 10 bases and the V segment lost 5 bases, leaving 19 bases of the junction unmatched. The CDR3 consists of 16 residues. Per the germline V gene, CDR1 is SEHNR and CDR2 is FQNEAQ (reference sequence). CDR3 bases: TGTGCCAGCAGCCCGGCAGGGGGGTGGAATGATAAGGACTACACCTTC. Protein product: CASSPAGGWNDKDYTF. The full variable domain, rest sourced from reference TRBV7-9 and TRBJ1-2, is DTGVSQNPRHKITKRGQNVTFRCDPISEHNRLYWYRQTLGQGPEFLTYFQNEAQLEKSRLLSDRFSAERPKGSFSTLEIQRTEQGDSAMYLCASSPAGGWNDKDYTFGSGTRLTVV.

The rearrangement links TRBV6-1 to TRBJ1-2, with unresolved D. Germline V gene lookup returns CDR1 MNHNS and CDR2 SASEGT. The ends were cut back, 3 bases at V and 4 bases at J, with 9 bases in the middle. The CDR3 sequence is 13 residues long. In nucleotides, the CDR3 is TGTGCCAGCAGTGATTACAGCCTCTATGGCTACACCTTC. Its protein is CASSDYSLYGYTF.

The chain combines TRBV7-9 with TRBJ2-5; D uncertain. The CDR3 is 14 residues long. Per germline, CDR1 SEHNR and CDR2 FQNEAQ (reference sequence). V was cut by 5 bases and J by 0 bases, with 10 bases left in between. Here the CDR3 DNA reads TGTGCCAGCAGCCCCCTTATATACCAAGAGACCCAGTACTTC. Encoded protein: CASSPLIYQETQYF.